These 17 T cell receptor beta chains were sequenced from one sample in a study of cytomegalovirus exposure and HLA in healthy donors. 60 Vbeta and 13 Jbeta primers were used in PCR. Sequencing used immunoSEQ multiplex PCR; TCRdb keeps in-frame clones, though not all of them. The table lists about 130,000 clones, over 70% of them singletons, with around 3% in the top ten. The source material was PBMCs. The origin of the receptors is a woman aged 50 to 65 in good health and CMV-seronegative.

The chain recombines TRBV4-2 with TRBJ1-1; tentative D call: TRBD1 (5 bases). Germline values: CDR1 LGHNA, CDR2 YNFKEQ. The V end was cut by 0 bases, the J end by 5 bases, with 10 bases between. The CDR3 loop spans 14 amino acids. CDR3 sequence reads: CASSQDLAGTEAFF. The CDR3 DNA follows: TGTGCCAGCAGCCAAGATCTGGCAGGGACTGAAGCTTTCTTT.

The genes are TRBV19 and TRBJ2-7; TRBD2 matches at 9 bases. CDR3 length: 15 residues. Germline V gene data show CDR1 as LNHDA and CDR2 as SQIVND (reference sequence). The V and J ends lost 3 bases and 2 bases, in that order; junction bases with no gene match: 5. This CDR3 is CASSIGAGGPYEQYF. CDR3 sequence (DNA): TGTGCCAGTAGTATCGGAGCGGGGGGACCCTACGAGCAGTACTTC.

V usage is TRBV30 and J usage is TRBJ1-5; 7 nucleotides match TRBD1. Germline values: CDR1 GTSNPN, CDR2 SVGIG (reference sequence). J lost 1 base, V lost 0 bases, and 9 bases had no gene match. This CDR3 comprises 17 residues. The CDR3 nucleotides read TGTGCCTGGAGTGTACGCAGGGGGATTGAAAGCAATCAGCCCCAGCATTTT. Translation: CAWSVRRGIESNQPQHF.

V is TRBV4-3 and J is TRBJ1-4, with no clear D. The V gene's germline CDR1 is LGHNA and CDR2 YSLEER. V lost 0 bases, J lost 8 bases, and 16 bases lay in between. CDR3 length equals 16 residues. In DNA form, the CDR3 reads TGCGCCAGCAGCCAAGACTTGGACCCACTAGGGGAAAAACTGTTTTTT. This codes for CASSQDLDPLGEKLFF.

This chain uses TRBV29-1 with TRBJ2-7; TRBD1 is a possible D gene (6 bases). Trimming removed 6 bases from V and 0 bases from J, with 9 bases in between. CDR1 SQVTM and CDR2 ANQGSEA come from the germline V gene. CDR3 length equals 12 residues. The CDR3 coding sequence is TGCAGCGTGGGGGCAGACTCCTACGAGCAGTACTTC. Its protein is CSVGADSYEQYF.

The rearrangement joins TRBV7-2 to TRBJ2-3; no reliable D call. This CDR3 is 14 amino acids long. The germline V and J ends were trimmed by 2 bases and 0 bases, with 6 bases remaining between them. Germline CDR1 SGHTA, CDR2 FQGNSA. The CDR3 protein is CASSLLTSTDTQYF. The CDR3 DNA reads as TGTGCCAGCAGCTTACTAACTAGCACAGATACGCAGTATTTT.

Here the CDR3 reads CAWMDRAREKLFF. The CDR3 nucleotides are TGTGCCTGGATGGACAGGGCGAGGGAAAAACTGTTTTTT. The gene calls are TRBV30 and TRBJ1-4; 8 nucleotides match TRBD1. V was pared by 4 bases and J by 8 bases, with 6 bases of the junction left unmatched. The V gene's germline CDR1 is GTSNPN and CDR2 SVGIG (reference sequence). The CDR3 is 13 amino acids.

This clone has a single count. The CDR3 loop is CASSRSGQGYEQYF. The CDR3 bases are TGTGCCAGCAGTCGTTCGGGACAGGGCTACGAGCAGTACTTC. This rearrangement joins TRBV6-1 to TRBJ2-7, with TRBD1 identical over 9 bases. J was trimmed by 3 bases and V by 5 bases; bases with no gene match: 5. Germline lookup yields CDR1 MNHNS and CDR2 SASEGT. This CDR3 is built from 14 residues.

CDR3 protein: CASSIGQAAAGELFF. Written as DNA, the CDR3 is TGTGCCAGTAGTATCGGACAGGCGGCCGCCGGGGAGCTGTTTTTT. The J gene is TRBJ2-2, the V gene TRBV19; 7 bases are a match to TRBD1. CDR3 length equals 15 residues. The V and J ends lost 3 bases and 6 bases, in that order; junction bases with no gene match: 7. Germline lookup yields CDR1 LNHDA and CDR2 SQIVND (reference sequence).

This clone was seen a few times. The V gene is TRBV30, the J gene TRBJ1-3, with 12 bases lining up with TRBD1. V gave up 1 base and J gave up 3 bases; unmatched junction bases: 1. CDR1 is GTSNPN, CDR2 SVGIG, per germline (reference sequence). The CDR3 covers 15 residues. CDR3 sequence reads: CAWSGDRGHGNTIYF. In DNA form, the CDR3 reads TGTGCCTGGAGTGGGGACAGGGGGCATGGAAACACCATATATTTT.

V usage is TRBV27 and J usage is TRBJ2-7; 8 bases match TRBD1. The CDR3 consists of 14 residues. Per germline, CDR1 MNHEY and CDR2 SMNVEV (reference sequence). J lost 7 bases, V lost 5 bases, and 10 bases had no gene match. CDR3 DNA: TGTGCCAGCAGTCCACAGACAGGGGCGGGGGAGCAGTACTTC. This translates into CASSPQTGAGEQYF.

The chain's CDR3 is CASSNSGRAAGELFF. CDR3 nucleotide sequence: TGCGCCAGCAGCAATAGCGGGAGGGCCGCCGGGGAGCTGTTTTTT. The chain employs TRBV5-1 and TRBJ2-2; the match to TRBD2 covers 11 bases. The germline V gene has CDR1 SGHRS and CDR2 YFSETQ. The V gene end was trimmed by 4 bases and the J gene end by 6 bases; junction bases not matched to a gene: 5. The CDR3 totals 15 residues. The whole variable domain, remainder taken from reference TRBV5-1 and TRBJ2-2, is KAGVTQTPRYLIKTRGQQVTLSCSPISGHRSVSWYQQTPGQGLQFLFEYFSETQRNKGNFPGRFSGRQFSNSRSEMNVSTLELGDSALYLCASSNSGRAAGELFFGEGSRLTVL.

The chain has TRBV28 and TRBJ2-6, with TRBD1 matching over 9 bases. There are 18 residues in the CDR3. CDR1 MDHEN and CDR2 SYDVKM come from the germline V gene. After removal of 3 bases from V and 0 bases from J, the junction contained 6 bases not matched to a gene. The CDR3 reads CASSLPGQGPSGANVLTF. The CDR3 region has the DNA TGTGCCAGCAGTTTGCCGGGACAGGGCCCCTCTGGGGCCAACGTCCTGACTTTC.

J is TRBJ1-1 and V is TRBV18; D gene uncertain. This CDR3 region has 13 residues. Germline assignment: CDR1 KGHSH and CDR2 LQKENI. With 2 bases removed from V and 9 bases from J, the gap between germline ends came to 13 bases. CDR3: CASSPSGLEKAFF. The DNA for the CDR3 is TGTGCCAGCTCACCATCGGGGTTGGAAAAAGCTTTCTTT. The whole variable domain, remainder taken from reference TRBV18 and TRBJ1-1, is NAGVMQNPRHLVRRRGQEARLRCSPMKGHSHVYWYRQLPEEGLKFMVYLQKENIIDESGMPKERFSAEFPKEGPSILRIQQVVRGDSAAYFCASSPSGLEKAFFGQGTRLTVV.

The chain links TRBV15 to TRBJ2-7; 8 bases line up with TRBD1. The germline V gene encodes CDR1 LNHNV and CDR2 YYDKDF (reference sequence). V shed 0 bases, J shed 2 bases, and the junction held 3 bases outside the gene matches. The CDR3 consists of 15 residues. CDR3 nucleotides: TGTGCCACCAGCAGAGAGCGACAGGGGACCTACGAGCAGTACTTC. It translates to CATSRERQGTYEQYF.

This clone was seen a few times. This CDR3 is CAISEPGRGTYEQYF. CDR3 in DNA: TGTGCCATCAGTGAACCGGGGAGAGGGACCTACGAGCAGTACTTC. This chain joins TRBV10-3 and TRBJ2-7; a possible D gene is TRBD2 (5 bases). Per germline, CDR1 ENHRY and CDR2 SYGVKD. Trimming cost V 3 bases and J 2 bases, with 14 bases left between them. This CDR3 is built from 15 residues.

The rearrangement uses TRBV19 and TRBJ2-3; 9 bases are shared with TRBD2. There are 13 residues in the CDR3. Germline-derived CDR1 and CDR2 are LNHDA and SQIVND (reference sequence). J gave up 10 bases and V 3 bases, and 5 bases lay outside the gene matches. The CDR3 DNA reads TGTGCCAGTAGTATCCGGCGGGAGGGGGCGCAGTATTTT. Translation gives CASSIRREGAQYF.